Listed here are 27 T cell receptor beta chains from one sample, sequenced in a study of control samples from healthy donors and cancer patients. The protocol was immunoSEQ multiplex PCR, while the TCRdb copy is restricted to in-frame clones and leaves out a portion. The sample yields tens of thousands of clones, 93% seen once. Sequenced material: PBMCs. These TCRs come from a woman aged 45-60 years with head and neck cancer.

CDR3 in amino acids: CASTLRPAGNTEAFF. CDR3 sequence (DNA): TGTGCCAGCACCCTTAGGCCGGCGGGAAACACTGAAGCTTTCTTT. The J gene is TRBJ1-1, the V gene TRBV6-5; D gene uncertain. The CDR3 extends over 15 amino acids. V was trimmed by 7 bases and J by 2 bases, leaving 17 bases between them. Per the germline V gene, CDR1 is MNHEY and CDR2 is SVGAGI.

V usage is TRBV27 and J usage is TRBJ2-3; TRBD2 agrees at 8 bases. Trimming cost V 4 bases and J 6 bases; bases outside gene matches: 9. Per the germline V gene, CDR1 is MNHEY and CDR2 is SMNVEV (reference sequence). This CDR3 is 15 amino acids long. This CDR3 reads CASSSPQREMDTQYF. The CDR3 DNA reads TGTGCCAGCAGTTCCCCCCAGCGGGAGATGGATACGCAGTATTTT.

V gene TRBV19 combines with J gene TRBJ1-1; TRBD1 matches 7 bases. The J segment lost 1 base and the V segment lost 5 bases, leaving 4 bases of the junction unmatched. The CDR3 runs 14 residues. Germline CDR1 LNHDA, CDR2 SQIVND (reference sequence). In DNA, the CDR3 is TGTGCCAGTAGTCTCTGGACAGGGAACACTGAAGCTTTCTTT. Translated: CASSLWTGNTEAFF.

CDR3 region: CASSRSLDRIDYEQYF. CDR3 coding DNA: TGTGCCAGCAGCCGAAGCCTGGACAGAATAGACTACGAGCAGTACTTC. V is TRBV5-6 and J is TRBJ2-7, with D perhaps TRBD1 (6 bases). This CDR3 has 16 residues. Germline V CDR1 and CDR2: SGHDT, YYEEEE. Trimming removed 4 bases at V and 3 bases at J, with 20 bases between. The full variable domain, completed using reference TRBV5-6 and TRBJ2-7, is DAGVTQSPTHLIKTRGQQVTLRCSPKSGHDTVSWYQQALGQGPQFIFQYYEEEERQRGNFPDRFSGHQFPNYSSELNVNALLLGDSALYLCASSRSLDRIDYEQYFGPGTRLTVT.

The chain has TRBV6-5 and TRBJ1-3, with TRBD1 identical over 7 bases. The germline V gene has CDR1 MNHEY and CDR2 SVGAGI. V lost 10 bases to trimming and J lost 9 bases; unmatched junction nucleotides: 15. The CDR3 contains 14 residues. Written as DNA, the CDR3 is TGTGCCACCAGATTCCGCAGGGGGGAAGGCACCATATATTTT. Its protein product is CATRFRRGEGTIYF.

Written as DNA, the CDR3 is TGTGCCAGCAGTATGACAGGCGATACAGATACGCAGTATTTT. It codes for CASSMTGDTDTQYF. The chain employs TRBV6-5 and TRBJ2-3; possibly TRBD1 for D (6 bases). Germline assignment: CDR1 MNHEY and CDR2 SVGAGI. Trimming removed 5 bases at V and 3 bases at J, with 12 bases between. The CDR3 extends over 14 amino acids.

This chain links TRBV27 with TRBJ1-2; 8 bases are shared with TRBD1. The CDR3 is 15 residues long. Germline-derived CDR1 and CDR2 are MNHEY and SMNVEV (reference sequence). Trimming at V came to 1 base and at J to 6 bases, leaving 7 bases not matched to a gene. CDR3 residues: CASSLFQGALDGYTF. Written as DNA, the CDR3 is TGTGCCAGCAGTTTATTCCAGGGGGCGCTTGATGGCTACACCTTC.

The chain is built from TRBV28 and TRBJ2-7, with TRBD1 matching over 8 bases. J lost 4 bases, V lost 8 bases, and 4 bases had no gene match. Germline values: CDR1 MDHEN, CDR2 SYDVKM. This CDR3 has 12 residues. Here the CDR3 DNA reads TGTGCCAGCGGACAGGGCGGGTACGAGCAGTACTTC. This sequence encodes CASGQGGYEQYF.

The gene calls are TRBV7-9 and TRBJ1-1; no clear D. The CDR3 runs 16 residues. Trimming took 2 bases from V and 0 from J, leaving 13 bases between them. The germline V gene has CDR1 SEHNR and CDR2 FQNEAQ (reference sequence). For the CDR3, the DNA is TGTGCCAGCAGCTTACTCCCAGGTGAGATGAACACTGAAGCTTTCTTT. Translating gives CASSLLPGEMNTEAFF.

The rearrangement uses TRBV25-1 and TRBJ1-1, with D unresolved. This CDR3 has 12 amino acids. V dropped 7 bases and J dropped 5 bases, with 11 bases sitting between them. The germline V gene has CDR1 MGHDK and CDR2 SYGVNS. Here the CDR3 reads CASTKGNTEAFF. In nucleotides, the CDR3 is TGTGCCAGCACAAAGGGAAATACTGAAGCTTTCTTT.

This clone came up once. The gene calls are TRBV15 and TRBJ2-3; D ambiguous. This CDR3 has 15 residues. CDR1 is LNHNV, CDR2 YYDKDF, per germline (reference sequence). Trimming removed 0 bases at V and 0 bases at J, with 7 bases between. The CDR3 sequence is CATSRDIGSTDTQYF. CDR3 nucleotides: TGTGCCACCAGCAGAGATATCGGTAGCACAGATACGCAGTATTTT. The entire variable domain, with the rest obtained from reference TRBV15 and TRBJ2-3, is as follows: DAMVIQNPRYQVTQFGKPVTLSCSQTLNHNVMYWYQQKSSQAPKLLFHYYDKDFNNEADTPDNFQSRRPNTSFCFLDIRSPGLGDTAMYLCATSRDIGSTDTQYFGPGTRLTVL.

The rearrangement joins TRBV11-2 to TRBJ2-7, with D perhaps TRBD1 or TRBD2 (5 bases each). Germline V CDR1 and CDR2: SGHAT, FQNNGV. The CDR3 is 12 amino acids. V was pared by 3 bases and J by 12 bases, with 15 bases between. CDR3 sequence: CASSLGVEFRYF. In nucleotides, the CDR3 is TGTGCCAGCAGCTTGGGGGTCGAGTTTAGGTACTTC.

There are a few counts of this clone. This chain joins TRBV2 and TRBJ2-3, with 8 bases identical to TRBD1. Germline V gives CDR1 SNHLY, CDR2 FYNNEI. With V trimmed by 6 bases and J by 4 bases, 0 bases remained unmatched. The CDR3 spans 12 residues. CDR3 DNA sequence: TGTGCCAGCAGGGACAGGGCAGATACGCAGTATTTT. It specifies CASRDRADTQYF.

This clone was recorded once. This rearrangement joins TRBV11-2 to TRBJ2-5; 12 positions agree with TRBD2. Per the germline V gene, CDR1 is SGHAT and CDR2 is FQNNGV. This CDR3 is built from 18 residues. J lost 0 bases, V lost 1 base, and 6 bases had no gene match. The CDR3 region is CASSLGSSGRGYQETQYF. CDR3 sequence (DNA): TGTGCCAGCAGCTTAGGTTCTAGCGGGAGGGGGTACCAAGAGACCCAGTACTTC.

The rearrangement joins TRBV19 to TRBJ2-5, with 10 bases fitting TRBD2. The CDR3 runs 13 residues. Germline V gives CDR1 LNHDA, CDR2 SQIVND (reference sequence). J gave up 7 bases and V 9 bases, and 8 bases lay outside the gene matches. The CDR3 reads CASLAGGPPTQYF. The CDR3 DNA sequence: TGTGCCAGCTTAGCGGGGGGCCCGCCGACCCAGTACTTC.

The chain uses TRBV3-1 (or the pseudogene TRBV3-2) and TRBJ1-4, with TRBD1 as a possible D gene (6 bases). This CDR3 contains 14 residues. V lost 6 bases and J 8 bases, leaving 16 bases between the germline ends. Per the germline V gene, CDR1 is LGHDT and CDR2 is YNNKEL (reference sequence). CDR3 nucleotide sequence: TGTGCCAGCAGTCCGGGACAACTACGAGAAAAACTGTTTTTT. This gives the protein CASSPGQLREKLFF.

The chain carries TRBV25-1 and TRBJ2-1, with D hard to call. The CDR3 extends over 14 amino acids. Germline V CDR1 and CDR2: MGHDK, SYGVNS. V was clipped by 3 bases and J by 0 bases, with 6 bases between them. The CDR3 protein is CASSDSSSYNEQFF. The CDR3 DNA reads TGTGCCAGCAGTGACAGTAGCTCCTACAATGAGCAGTTCTTC.

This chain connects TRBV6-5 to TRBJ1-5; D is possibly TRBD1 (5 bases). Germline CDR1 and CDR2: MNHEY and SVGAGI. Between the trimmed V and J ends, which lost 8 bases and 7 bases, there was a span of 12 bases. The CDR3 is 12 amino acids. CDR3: CASWSGLQPQHF. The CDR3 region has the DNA TGTGCCAGCTGGTCGGGGCTACAGCCCCAGCATTTT.

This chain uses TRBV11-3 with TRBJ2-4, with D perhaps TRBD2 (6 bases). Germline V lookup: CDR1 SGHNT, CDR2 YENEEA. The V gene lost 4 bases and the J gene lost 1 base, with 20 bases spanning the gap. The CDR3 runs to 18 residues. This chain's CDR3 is CASSSGGGDEMAKNIQYF. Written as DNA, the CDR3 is TGTGCCAGCAGCTCCGGCGGAGGGGATGAGATGGCCAAAAACATTCAGTACTTC.

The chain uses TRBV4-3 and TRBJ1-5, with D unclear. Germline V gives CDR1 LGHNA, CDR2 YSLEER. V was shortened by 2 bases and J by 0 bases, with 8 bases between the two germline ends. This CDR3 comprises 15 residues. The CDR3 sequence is CASSQRLYSNQPQHF. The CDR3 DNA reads TGCGCCAGCAGCCAAAGACTTTATAGCAATCAGCCCCAGCATTTT.

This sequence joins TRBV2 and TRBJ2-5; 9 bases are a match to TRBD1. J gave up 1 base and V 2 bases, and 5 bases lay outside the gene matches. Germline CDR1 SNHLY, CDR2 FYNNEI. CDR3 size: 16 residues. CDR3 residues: CASSEIAGQGQETQYF. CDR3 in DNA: TGTGCCAGCAGTGAAATCGCGGGACAGGGCCAAGAGACCCAGTACTTC.

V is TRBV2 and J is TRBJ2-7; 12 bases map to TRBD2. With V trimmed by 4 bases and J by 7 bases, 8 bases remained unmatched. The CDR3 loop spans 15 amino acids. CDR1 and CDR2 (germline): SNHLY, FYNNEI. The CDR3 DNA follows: TGTGCCAGCAGTGCTAGCGGGAGGGCGGCGGGTGAGCAGTACTTC. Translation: CASSASGRAAGEQYF.

The CDR3 spells CASSASGQGAGEQYF. CDR3 sequence (DNA): TGTGCCAGCAGTGCGTCGGGACAGGGGGCTGGAGAGCAGTACTTC. The genes are TRBV27 and TRBJ2-7, with 12 bases that match TRBD1. Germline CDR1 and CDR2: MNHEY and SMNVEV (reference sequence). CDR3 size: 15 residues. V shed 5 bases, J shed 7 bases, and the junction held 9 bases outside the gene matches.

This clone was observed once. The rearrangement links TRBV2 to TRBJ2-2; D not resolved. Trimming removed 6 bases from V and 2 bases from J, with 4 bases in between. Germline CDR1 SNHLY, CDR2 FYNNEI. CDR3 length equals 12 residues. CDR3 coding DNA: TGTGCCAGCAGGATTAACACCGGGGAGCTGTTTTTT. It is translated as CASRINTGELFF.

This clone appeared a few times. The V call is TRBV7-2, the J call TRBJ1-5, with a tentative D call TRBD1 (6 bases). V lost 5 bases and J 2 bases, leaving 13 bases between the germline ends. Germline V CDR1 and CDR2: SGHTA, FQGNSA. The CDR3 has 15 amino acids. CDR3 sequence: CASSPGASRNQPQHF. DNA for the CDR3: TGTGCCAGCAGCCCGGGGGCGAGTCGCAATCAGCCCCAGCATTTT. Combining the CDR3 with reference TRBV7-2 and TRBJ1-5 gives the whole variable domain GAGVSQSPSNKVTEKGKDVELRCDPISGHTALYWYRQSLGQGLEFLIYFQGNSAPDKSGLPSDRFSAERTGGSVSTLTIQRTQQEDSAVYLCASSPGASRNQPQHFGDGTRLSIL.

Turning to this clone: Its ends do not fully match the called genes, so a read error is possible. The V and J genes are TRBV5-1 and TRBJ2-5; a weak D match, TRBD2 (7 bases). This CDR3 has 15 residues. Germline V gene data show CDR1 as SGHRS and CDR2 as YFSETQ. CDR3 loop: CARSLGGAAVETQYF. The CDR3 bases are TGCGCCCGCAGTCTGGGGGGGGCCGCTGTGGAGACCCAGTACTTC.

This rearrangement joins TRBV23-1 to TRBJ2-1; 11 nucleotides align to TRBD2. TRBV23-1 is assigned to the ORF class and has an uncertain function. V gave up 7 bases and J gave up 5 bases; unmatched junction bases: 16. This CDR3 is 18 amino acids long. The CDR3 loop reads CASTPRGGLAGGNNEQFF. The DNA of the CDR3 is TGCGCCAGCACTCCTCGGGGGGGGTTAGCGGGAGGGAACAATGAGCAGTTCTTC.